One T cell receptor (beta chain) is described in this entry. V was clipped by 2 bases and J by 4 bases, with 12 bases between them. The length of the CDR3 is 15 residues. Germline lookup yields CDR1 MNHEY and CDR2 SMNVEV (reference sequence). Original processing notes: Researchers report that nucleated cell counts were estimated from reference gene primer amplification. TCRdb's table, derived via immunoSEQ multiplex PCR, lists solely in-frame clones and lacks some. V, J and clone size reflect that table, while D and trimming were determined from the DNA. The sample contains 290,000 or so clones, 85% of which appear only once. The data stem from a study of blood T cell repertoires in COVID-19. Looking at the study overall: Italy, Spain and the United States were the sources of the convalescent and acute COVID-19 samples. Sample material is recorded as cDNA or gDNA derived from T cells, B-cell-depleted T cells, or PBMCs.

Sequenced sample: peripheral blood. The chain links TRBV27 to TRBJ2-4, with a weak D call TRBD1 (5 bases). This receptor was taken from a man over 45 with active or convalescent COVID-19. CDR3: CASSLGALAKNIQYF. The CDR3 region has the DNA TGTGCCAGCAGTTTAGGGGCCCTGGCAAAAAACATTCAGTACTTC.